This is a list of T cell receptor beta chains from one sample in a study of identifying expanded T cells in peripheral blood. Sequencing used immunoSEQ multiplex PCR; TCRdb keeps in-frame clones, though not all of them. Here the sample spans approximately 130,000 clones, over 65% being singletons. Sample: blood. These TCRs come from a person aged 18-70 years in good health. Each CDR3 is given with its conserved first and last residue. Expanded clones are given a class, and other clones once, few, many or no size at all.

>NA|TRBV4-1|TRBJ2-3
CASSQEGYPSTTDTQYF
>NA|TRBV7-9|TRBJ2-7
CASSLLTGVQVYEQYF
>once|TRBV19|TRBJ2-7
CASSIRAAYYEQYF
>once|TRBV6-5|TRBJ1-2
CASSYSKVGSTYGYTF
>medium-sized|TRBV6-6|TRBJ2-7
CASSPTAQSSYEQYF
>NA|TRBV28|TRBJ1-2
CASSQDKWSYGYTF
>NA|TRBV2|TRBJ1-5
CASSLDRNTQPQHF
>NA|TRBV4-3|TRBJ2-3
CASSPGTGGDTQYF
>NA|TRBV7-2|TRBJ2-2
CASSLVARDGELFF
>NA|TRBV27|TRBJ1-1
CASRLGTGWSEAFF
>NA|TRBV27|TRBJ2-2
CASSPYPGNTGELFF
>few|TRBV30|TRBJ1-4
CAWSDPGGEKLFF
>NA|TRBV9|TRBJ1-4
CASSVDRDEKLFF
>NA|TRBV4-3|TRBJ1-1
CASSQGGLRETEAFF
>many|TRBV10-2|TRBJ1-1
CASREGNTEAFF
>medium-sized|TRBV4-1|TRBJ2-7
CASSHATRGQLNGEQYF
>NA|TRBV18|TRBJ2-2
CASSEGTGNTGELFF
>once|TRBV2|TRBJ2-6
CASSEAGQGKGYSGANVLTF
>NA|TRBV18|TRBJ1-2
CASSRSTNGYTF
>few|TRBV7-9|TRBJ1-3
CASTRRGLGNTIYF
>few|TRBV4-3|TRBJ2-5
CASSRSWDTQETQYF
>NA|TRBV5-5|TRBJ1-1
CASSLAAHTEAFF
>NA|TRBV4-1|TRBJ2-1
CASSLRQPGTSPLHYNEQFF
>NA|TRBV9|TRBJ1-6
CASSVQTDNSPLHF
>NA|TRBV7-6|TRBJ1-1
CASSLAGRNTEAFF
>NA|TRBV11-3|TRBJ2-1
CASSVSGGIPSNEQFF
>NA|TRBV4-3|TRBJ1-2
CASSHEPDGPYGYTF
>NA|TRBV5-6|TRBJ2-7
CASSPGNSYEQYF
>NA|TRBV9|TRBJ1-5
CASSVGANQPQHF
>NA|TRBV6-5|TRBJ2-1
CASTPQVGLYNEQFF
>NA|TRBV7-2|TRBJ1-2
CASSLLTYEKSYGYTF
>NA|TRBV5-1|TRBJ1-6
CASSLAGFGSPLHF
>NA|TRBV11-2|TRBJ1-1
CASTSSGVEAFF
>NA|TRBV30|TRBJ1-2
CAWSSAGGGRGGYTF
>NA|TRBV10-3|TRBJ1-1
CAIRGLDTEAFF
>NA|TRBV19|TRBJ1-1
CASSTRTGTEAFF
>NA|TRBV10-3|TRBJ2-2
CAISGTWDAGELFF
>NA|TRBV6-1|TRBJ1-5
CASSEMQPNQPQHF
>NA|TRBV5-6|TRBJ1-4
CASSLGVSAGRYEKLFF
>many|TRBV10-1|TRBJ2-2
CASSDNLLGSLAGELFF
>NA|TRBV9|TRBJ1-4
CASSVGDTTNEKLFF
>NA|TRBV6-6|TRBJ2-3
CASSYGSSLTDTQYF
>NA|TRBV5-6|TRBJ1-2
CASSFYASDYGYTF
>few|TRBV5-1|TRBJ2-2
CASSSGGGNTGELFF
>NA|TRBV13|TRBJ1-1
CASSPEGARVQAFF
>NA|TRBV7-9|TRBJ1-2
CASTGGNYGYTF
>NA|TRBV5-1|TRBJ2-2
CASSDGLAGVLVRELFF
>NA|TRBV19|TRBJ1-1
CASRPAMNTEAFF